A selection of T cell receptor beta chains follows, all from one sample in a study of T cell responses to AZD1222 COVID-19 vaccine. Data came from immunoSEQ multiplex PCR; TCRdb stores just in-frame clones and leaves some out. The data contain more than 150,000 clones, around 90% of them singletons. This material consisted of peripheral blood, taken on day 0 of AZD1222 vaccination. Every receptor here comes from an adult in good health. Both conserved end residues are part of each CDR3. Fields, in order: clone size, D gene, V gene, J gene, CDR3 DNA, CDR3 protein. The D gene is left open where the match is weak. Some rows have no size entry. The others give once, few or many, or a class for an expanded clone.

-	-	TRBV28	TRBJ1-1	TGTGCCAGCAGGGGGACGGTGAACACTGAAGCTTTCTTT	CASRGTVNTEAFF
-	-	TRBV6-2/TRBV6-3	TRBJ1-5	TGTGCCAGCAGTGACACGCCGTGGGGAGACCGGGGAAGCAATCAGCCCCAGCATTTT	CASSDTPWGDRGSNQPQHF
-	-	TRBV7-2	TRBJ1-2	TGTGCCAGCAGCGGGCTCGGGGGGGGCAACTATGGCTACACCTTC	CASSGLGGGNYGYTF
-	TRBD2	TRBV27	TRBJ2-7	TGTGCCAGCAGTTCCAGGGTGGGGGCGGGAGGTGGCTACGAGCAGTACTTC	CASSSRVGAGGGYEQYF
-	TRBD1	TRBV5-1	TRBJ1-6	TGCGCCAGCACCGCACAGGGGGCAGATTCACCCCTCCACTTT	CASTAQGADSPLHF
-	-	TRBV19	TRBJ1-5	TGTGCCAGTAATGGACCGGACTGGGCCCAGCATTTT	CASNGPDWAQHF
-	TRBD1	TRBV14	TRBJ1-2	TGTGCCAGCAGCCAAGCCGGACAGGGCCTCCATTACTATGGCTACACCTTC	CASSQAGQGLHYYGYTF
-	-	TRBV7-8	TRBJ1-2	TGTGCCAGCAGCTTAGGAGGACAAACCCACTACGCCTTC	CASSLGGQTHYAF
-	TRBD2	TRBV5-1	TRBJ2-2	TGCGCCAGCAGCTCGACTAGCGGGAGGGCCGGGGCCGGGGAGCTGTTTTTT	CASSSTSGRAGAGELFF
-	-	TRBV28	TRBJ1-1	TGTGCCAGCAGATCAGGGACTGAAGCTTTCTTT	CASRSGTEAFF
once	-	TRBV12-3/TRBV12-4	TRBJ2-3	TGTGCCAGCAGCATAGGTCGGGGTGCGCAGTATTTT	CASSIGRGAQYF
-	-	TRBV28	TRBJ1-6	TGTGCCAGCAGTTTACCGGGTAATTCACCCCTCCACTTT	CASSLPGNSPLHF
-	-	TRBV28	TRBJ2-7	TGTGCCAGCAGTCGTTCGGGACCCTGGAGCTCCTACGAGCAGTACTTC	CASSRSGPWSSYEQYF
-	-	TRBV9	TRBJ2-2	TGTGCCAGCAGCGTAGATCAGGCTAACACCGGGGAGCTGTTTTTT	CASSVDQANTGELFF
-	-	TRBV6-5	TRBJ1-1	TGTGCCAGCAGTCTCGGACACCAGAACACTGAAGCTTTCTTT	CASSLGHQNTEAFF
-	-	TRBV18	TRBJ1-6	TGTGCCAGCTCACTTAAGTCTAGCGGTGGTTCACCCCTCCACTTT	CASSLKSSGGSPLHF
-	-	TRBV7-3	TRBJ2-7	TGTGCCAGCAGCTTAAATCACGGCTCCTACGAGCAGTACTTC	CASSLNHGSYEQYF
-	-	TRBV3-1/TRBV3-2	TRBJ2-1	TGTGCCAGCAGCCAAGAAGGCAGAGGAGTCCCTAGCTCCTACAATGAGCAGTTCTTC	CASSQEGRGVPSSYNEQFF
-	TRBD1	TRBV7-2	TRBJ1-3	TGTGCCAGCAGCCGTACCGGGACAGGGGGTTTCACCATATATTTT	CASSRTGTGGFTIYF
-	-	TRBV3-1/TRBV3-2	TRBJ2-7	TGTGCCAGCAGCCCGACAGTAACCTCCTACGAGCAGTACTTC	CASSPTVTSYEQYF
-	-	TRBV9	TRBJ2-3	TGTGCCAGCAGCGACGGTAGCACAGATACGCAGTATTTT	CASSDGSTDTQYF
few	-	TRBV3-1/TRBV3-2	TRBJ2-5	TGTGCCAGCAGCCAACTTCAAGAGACCCAGTACTTC	CASSQLQETQYF
-	-	TRBV13	TRBJ2-1	TGTGCCAGCAGCTTAGGGGCGCAGTTCTTC	CASSLGAQFF
few	TRBD1	TRBV19	TRBJ1-2	TGTGCCAGCAGACAGGGACAGTCCTATGGCTACACCTTC	CASRQGQSYGYTF
-	-	TRBV4-1	TRBJ2-7	TGCGCCAGCAGCCCTTCTGGGGGAGCGGCCTACGAGCAGTACTTC	CASSPSGGAAYEQYF
-	TRBD1	TRBV7-9	TRBJ1-4	TGTGCCAGCAGCTTGACAGGGGCTAATGAAAAACTGTTTTTT	CASSLTGANEKLFF
-	-	TRBV5-8	TRBJ2-7	TGTGCCAGCCCCCCTCGGGGAGGACCCTACGAGCAGTACTTC	CASPPRGGPYEQYF
few	-	TRBV6-5	TRBJ1-1	TGTGCCAGCAGTTACGGGGGCCCGAACACTGAAGCTTTCTTT	CASSYGGPNTEAFF
-	-	TRBV21-1	TRBJ1-6	TGTGCCAGCAGCGCCTCCTCGGACAGGGTAGATTCACCCCTCCACTTT	CASSASSDRVDSPLHF
once	TRBD1	TRBV28	TRBJ1-6	TGTGCCAGCAGCCTGAGGACAGGGACTAATTCACCCCTCCACTTT	CASSLRTGTNSPLHF
few	-	TRBV18	TRBJ2-7	TGTGCCAGCTCACTGGACAGCTACGAGCAGTACTTC	CASSLDSYEQYF
-	TRBD1	TRBV27	TRBJ1-5	TGTGCCAGCAGAGGGACAGGGAGCAATCAGCCCCAGCATTTT	CASRGTGSNQPQHF
-	-	TRBV25-1	TRBJ1-5	TGTGCCAGCCAGAATCAGCCCCAGCATTTT	CASQNQPQHF
-	TRBD1	TRBV5-4	TRBJ1-2	TGTGCCAGCAGCTTGCAGGGGGCAAATGGCTACACCTTC	CASSLQGANGYTF
few	-	TRBV19	TRBJ1-1	TGTGCCAGTAGCCCCTCCAACACCATGAACACTGAAGCTTTCTTT	CASSPSNTMNTEAFF
-	TRBD2	TRBV9	TRBJ2-7	TGTGCCAGCAGCGTAGGCGGGAGTGGTTACGAGCAGTACTTC	CASSVGGSGYEQYF
once	-	TRBV28	TRBJ2-5	TGTGCCAGCAGTTCGACAGGGGAGGGAGAGACCCAGTACTTC	CASSSTGEGETQYF
-	-	TRBV27	TRBJ1-2	TGTGCCAGCTCTACCCGGTCGGGGTATGGCTACACCTTC	CASSTRSGYGYTF
few	-	TRBV6-4	TRBJ1-1	TGTGCCAGCAGTGACACAGGGAACACTGAAGCTTTCTTT	CASSDTGNTEAFF
once	TRBD1	TRBV24-1	TRBJ2-5	TGTGCCACCAGTGAAACCGGGACAGGGAGGCCTTTTGGCGAAGAGACCCAGTACTTC	CATSETGTGRPFGEETQYF
-	TRBD1	TRBV5-4	TRBJ2-1	TGTGCCAGCAGCCGATCCGGGACAGTCTCCTACAATGAGCAGTTCTTC	CASSRSGTVSYNEQFF
-	TRBD1	TRBV19	TRBJ2-7	TGTGCCAGTAGTAGGGCCCCGGGACAGGGCACCTACGAGCAGTACTTC	CASSRAPGQGTYEQYF
-	TRBD1	TRBV6-5	TRBJ1-2	TGTGCCACCAAAGGGGCAGGGGGATATGGCTACACCTTC	CATKGAGGYGYTF
few	TRBD2	TRBV28	TRBJ2-7	TGTGCCAGCAGTTTATTTGATCTAGCGGGAGGGCCGGGCGAGCAGTACTTC	CASSLFDLAGGPGEQYF
-	-	TRBV6-2/TRBV6-3	TRBJ2-7	TGTGCCAGCAGTTACTCTTCGAACTACGAGCAGTACTTC	CASSYSSNYEQYF
-	-	TRBV9	TRBJ2-1	TGTGCCAGCAGCCCAAGGCAGGGGAGCTCCTACAATGAGCAGTTCTTC	CASSPRQGSSYNEQFF
-	TRBD2	TRBV30	TRBJ2-7	TGTGCCTGGAGTGGGGGGACTAGCTCCCCGGGTTCGAACTTC	CAWSGGTSSPGSNF